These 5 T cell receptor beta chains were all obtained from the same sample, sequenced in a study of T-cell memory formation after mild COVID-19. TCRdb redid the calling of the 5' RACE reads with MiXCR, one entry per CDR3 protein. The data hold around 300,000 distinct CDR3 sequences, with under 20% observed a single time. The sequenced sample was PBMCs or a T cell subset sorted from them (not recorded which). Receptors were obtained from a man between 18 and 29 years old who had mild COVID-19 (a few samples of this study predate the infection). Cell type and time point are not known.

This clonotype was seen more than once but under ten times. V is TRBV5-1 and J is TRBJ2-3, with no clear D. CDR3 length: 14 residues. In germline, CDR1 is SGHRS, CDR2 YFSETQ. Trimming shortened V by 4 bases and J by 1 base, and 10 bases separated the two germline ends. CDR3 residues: CASSPNGGTDTQYF. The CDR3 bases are TGCGCCAGCAGCCCAAACGGCGGCACAGATACGCAGTATTTT.

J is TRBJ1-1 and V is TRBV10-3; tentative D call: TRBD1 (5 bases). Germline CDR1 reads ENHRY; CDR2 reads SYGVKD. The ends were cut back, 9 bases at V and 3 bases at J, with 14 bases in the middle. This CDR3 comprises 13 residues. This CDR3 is CAISGDSDTEAFF. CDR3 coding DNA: TGTGCCATTTCTGGGGACTCTGACACTGAAGCTTTCTTT.

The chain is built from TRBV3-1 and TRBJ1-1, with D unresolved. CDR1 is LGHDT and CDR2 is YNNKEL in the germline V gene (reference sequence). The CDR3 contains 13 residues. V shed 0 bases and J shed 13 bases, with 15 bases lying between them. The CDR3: CASSQDPPYRYFF. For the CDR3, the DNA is TGTGCCAGCAGCCAAGATCCTCCGTACCGGTATTTCTTT.

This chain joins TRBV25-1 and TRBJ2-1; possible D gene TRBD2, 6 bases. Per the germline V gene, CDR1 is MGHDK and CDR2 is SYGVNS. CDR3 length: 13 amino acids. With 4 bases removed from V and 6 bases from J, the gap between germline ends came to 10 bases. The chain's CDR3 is CASSVRGSNEQFF. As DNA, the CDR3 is TGTGCCAGCAGTGTACGGGGGAGCAATGAGCAGTTCTTC.

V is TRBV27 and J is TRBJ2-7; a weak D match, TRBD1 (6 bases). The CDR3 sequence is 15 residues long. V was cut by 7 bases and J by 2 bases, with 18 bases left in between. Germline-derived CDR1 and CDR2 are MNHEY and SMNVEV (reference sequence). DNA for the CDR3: TGTGCCAGCAAGACCACCCCGGGGACAACCTACGAGCAGTACTTC. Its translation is CASKTTPGTTYEQYF.